This is a list of T cell receptor beta chains from one sample in a study of naive CD8 T cells in extremely preterm neonates. Sequenced by immunoSEQ multiplex PCR; TCRdb stores in-frame clones only, minus some. The profile shows about 5,000 clones, about 95% of them singletons. Sequenced sample: naive CD8+ T cells from cord blood. The receptors shown here come from a boy who was born preterm. Both conserved end residues are part of each CDR3. The order of the fields is V gene, clone size, J gene, D gene, CDR3 DNA, CDR3 protein. A D gene is named only where the DNA matches it firmly. A clone size is listed for some rows: how often the clone was seen (once, few, many), or a class if it is expanded.

v_call: TRBV27
clone_size: .
j_call: TRBJ2-1
d_call: TRBD1
cdr3_nt: TGTGCCAGCAGTTTTGGACAGGGCAATGAGCAGTTCTTC
cdr3_aa: CASSFGQGNEQFF

v_call: TRBV4-1
clone_size: .
j_call: TRBJ1-1
d_call: TRBD1
cdr3_nt: TGCGCCAGCAGCCAAGGACAGGGGGCGAACACTGAAGCTTTCTTT
cdr3_aa: CASSQGQGANTEAFF

v_call: TRBV27
clone_size: .
j_call: TRBJ2-7
d_call: TRBD1
cdr3_nt: TGTGCCAGCAGTGAGGGGGCCGAGCAGTACTTC
cdr3_aa: CASSEGAEQYF

v_call: TRBV11-3
clone_size: .
j_call: TRBJ2-1
d_call: .
cdr3_nt: TGTGCCAGCAGCTTAGGTGGGGCCAGTTTCTACAATGAGCAGTTCTTC
cdr3_aa: CASSLGGASFYNEQFF

v_call: TRBV19
clone_size: .
j_call: TRBJ1-5
d_call: .
cdr3_nt: TGTGCCAGTAGTAAAAGACAGGGCAATCAGCCCCAGCATTTT
cdr3_aa: CASSKRQGNQPQHF

v_call: TRBV6-1
clone_size: .
j_call: TRBJ2-1
d_call: TRBD1
cdr3_nt: TGTGCCAGCAGTGCTGACAGGGACCCCTACAATGAGCAGTTCTTC
cdr3_aa: CASSADRDPYNEQFF

v_call: TRBV5-1
clone_size: .
j_call: TRBJ1-1
d_call: .
cdr3_nt: TGCGCCAGCAGCTTGGAAGCTTTCTTT
cdr3_aa: CASSLEAFF

v_call: TRBV9
clone_size: .
j_call: TRBJ2-1
d_call: .
cdr3_nt: TGTGCCAGCAGCGTTCCAAACAATGAGCAGTTCTTC
cdr3_aa: CASSVPNNEQFF

v_call: TRBV21-1
clone_size: .
j_call: TRBJ2-7
d_call: .
cdr3_nt: TGTGCCAGCAGCAAGACAGGGGGCTACGAGCAGTACTTC
cdr3_aa: CASSKTGGYEQYF

v_call: TRBV13
clone_size: .
j_call: TRBJ2-7
d_call: TRBD1
cdr3_nt: TGTGCCAGCAGCTTAGACGGACAGGGGTCCTACGAGCAGTACTTC
cdr3_aa: CASSLDGQGSYEQYF

v_call: TRBV27
clone_size: .
j_call: TRBJ2-6
d_call: .
cdr3_nt: TGTGCCAGCAGTTTAGGGGGTGGGGCCAACGTCCTGACTTTC
cdr3_aa: CASSLGGGANVLTF

v_call: TRBV4-1
clone_size: .
j_call: TRBJ2-7
d_call: .
cdr3_nt: TGCGCCAGCAGTCCCCGACTAGGCAACTACGAGCAGTACTTC
cdr3_aa: CASSPRLGNYEQYF

v_call: TRBV6-5
clone_size: .
j_call: TRBJ1-5
d_call: .
cdr3_nt: TGTGCCAGCAGTACAGGGTTCGGCAATCAGCCCCAGCATTTT
cdr3_aa: CASSTGFGNQPQHF

v_call: TRBV6-6
clone_size: once
j_call: TRBJ2-7
d_call: TRBD1
cdr3_nt: TGTGCCAGCAGTTACTCGGGGACAGGCGTTTACGAGCAGTACTTC
cdr3_aa: CASSYSGTGVYEQYF

v_call: TRBV7-2
clone_size: .
j_call: TRBJ2-1
d_call: .
cdr3_nt: TGTGCCAGCAGCTTAGAACTGCCCCCCTACAATGAGCAGTTCTTC
cdr3_aa: CASSLELPPYNEQFF

v_call: TRBV11-2
clone_size: once
j_call: TRBJ1-1
d_call: TRBD1
cdr3_nt: TGTGCCAGCAGCGGACAGGACACTGAAGCTTTCTTT
cdr3_aa: CASSGQDTEAFF

v_call: TRBV10-1
clone_size: .
j_call: TRBJ2-3
d_call: TRBD2
cdr3_nt: TGCGCCAGCAGTGAGTCGACAGCGGGAGCAGATACGCAGTATTTT
cdr3_aa: CASSESTAGADTQYF

v_call: TRBV28
clone_size: .
j_call: TRBJ2-7
d_call: TRBD1
cdr3_nt: TGTGCCAGCAGTAGACAGGGGGCCTACGAGCAGTACTTC
cdr3_aa: CASSRQGAYEQYF

v_call: TRBV19
clone_size: .
j_call: TRBJ1-1
d_call: TRBD1
cdr3_nt: TGTGCCAGTAGTATCCTTCGGGACAGGGTGAACACTGAAGCTTTCTTT
cdr3_aa: CASSILRDRVNTEAFF

v_call: TRBV2
clone_size: .
j_call: TRBJ1-6
d_call: TRBD1
cdr3_nt: TGTGCCAGCAGGGGACAGGGCCTCCACTTT
cdr3_aa: CASRGQGLHF

v_call: TRBV1
clone_size: .
j_call: TRBJ2-5
d_call: .
cdr3_nt: TGCACCAGCAGCCAAGATCGCAGTCAAGAGACCCAGTACTTC
cdr3_aa: CTSSQDRSQETQYF

v_call: TRBV27
clone_size: .
j_call: TRBJ2-1
d_call: TRBD2
cdr3_nt: TGTGCCAGCAGATTTAGCGGGAGACCTGAGCAGTTCTTC
cdr3_aa: CASRFSGRPEQFF

v_call: TRBV20-1
clone_size: .
j_call: TRBJ2-7
d_call: TRBD2
cdr3_nt: TGCAGTCTAGCGGGAGTCAACGAGCAGTACTTC
cdr3_aa: CSLAGVNEQYF

v_call: TRBV6-5
clone_size: .
j_call: TRBJ2-7
d_call: TRBD2
cdr3_nt: TGTGCCAGCAGTGAGGGAGGGAGCTCCTACGAGCAGTACTTC
cdr3_aa: CASSEGGSSYEQYF

v_call: TRBV7-2
clone_size: .
j_call: TRBJ1-1
d_call: TRBD1
cdr3_nt: TGTGCCAGCAGCTCAGGGGGCACTGAAGCTTTCTTT
cdr3_aa: CASSSGGTEAFF

v_call: TRBV6-5
clone_size: .
j_call: TRBJ2-4
d_call: TRBD1
cdr3_nt: TGTGCCAGCAGTTGGACAGGGAAAAACATTCAGTACTTC
cdr3_aa: CASSWTGKNIQYF

v_call: TRBV27
clone_size: .
j_call: TRBJ2-7
d_call: .
cdr3_nt: TGTGCCAGCAGTTTACGGACAGCCTCCTACGAGCAGTACTTC
cdr3_aa: CASSLRTASYEQYF

v_call: TRBV5-4
clone_size: .
j_call: TRBJ2-6
d_call: .
cdr3_nt: TGTGCCAGCAGCTTGGGGGTTGGGGCCAACGTCCTGACTTTC
cdr3_aa: CASSLGVGANVLTF

v_call: TRBV28
clone_size: .
j_call: TRBJ1-5
d_call: TRBD1
cdr3_nt: TGTGCCAGCAGTTTCGAGGGGGCCCAACAGCCCCAGCATTTT
cdr3_aa: CASSFEGAQQPQHF

v_call: TRBV19
clone_size: .
j_call: TRBJ2-3
d_call: .
cdr3_nt: TGTGCCAGTAGTGGAGCAGATACGCAGTATTTT
cdr3_aa: CASSGADTQYF

v_call: TRBV4-3
clone_size: .
j_call: TRBJ2-3
d_call: .
cdr3_nt: TGCGCCAGCAGCCAAGGGGATACGCAGTATTTT
cdr3_aa: CASSQGDTQYF

v_call: TRBV25-1
clone_size: .
j_call: TRBJ1-5
d_call: TRBD1
cdr3_nt: TGTGCCAGCAGTCCCCGGACAGGTTCCAATCAGCCCCAGCATTTT
cdr3_aa: CASSPRTGSNQPQHF

v_call: TRBV5-6
clone_size: .
j_call: TRBJ2-7
d_call: TRBD1
cdr3_nt: TGTGCCAGCAGCTTACAGGGGGCCTACGAGCAGTACTTC
cdr3_aa: CASSLQGAYEQYF

v_call: TRBV6-5
clone_size: .
j_call: TRBJ2-1
d_call: TRBD2
cdr3_nt: TGTGCCAGCAGTTACGGGACTAACAATGAGCAGTTCTTC
cdr3_aa: CASSYGTNNEQFF

v_call: TRBV30
clone_size: .
j_call: TRBJ2-1
d_call: .
cdr3_nt: TGTGCCTGGACAGACAATGAGCAGTTCTTC
cdr3_aa: CAWTDNEQFF

v_call: TRBV19
clone_size: once
j_call: TRBJ2-7
d_call: .
cdr3_nt: TGTGCCAGTAGTATGGGACAATCCTACGAGCAGTACTTC
cdr3_aa: CASSMGQSYEQYF

v_call: TRBV4-3
clone_size: once
j_call: TRBJ2-7
d_call: .
cdr3_nt: TGCGCCAGCAGCCAAGAGGGTCAGCAGCAGTACGAGCAGTACTTC
cdr3_aa: CASSQEGQQQYEQYF

v_call: TRBV15
clone_size: .
j_call: TRBJ2-3
d_call: TRBD2
cdr3_nt: TGTGCCACCAGCAGAGATCGGACTAGCGGCACAGATACGCAGTATTTT
cdr3_aa: CATSRDRTSGTDTQYF

v_call: TRBV4-3
clone_size: .
j_call: TRBJ1-1
d_call: .
cdr3_nt: TGCGCCAGCAGCCAAGCGGGGAGGGGCACTGAAGCTTTCTTT
cdr3_aa: CASSQAGRGTEAFF

v_call: TRBV4-1
clone_size: .
j_call: TRBJ2-7
d_call: .
cdr3_nt: TGCGCCAGCAGCCAAGTAGGTAGGGGCGAGCAGTACTTC
cdr3_aa: CASSQVGRGEQYF

v_call: TRBV6-1
clone_size: .
j_call: TRBJ2-7
d_call: .
cdr3_nt: TGTGCCAGCAGTGTGGGGTACGAGCAGTACTTC
cdr3_aa: CASSVGYEQYF